This entry describes one TCR beta chain. The entry originates in a study of T cell responses to AZD1222 COVID-19 vaccine. The CDR3 contains 16 residues. V was clipped by 1 base and J by 6 bases, with 15 bases between them. Germline CDR1 reads SGHVS; CDR2 reads FQNEAQ. Sequencing was performed with immunoSEQ multiplex PCR; in TCRdb, only in-frame clones are kept and a portion is missing. The profile shows around 81,000 clones, around four fifths of them singletons. This receptor was obtained from an adult in good health. The specimen comprised peripheral blood, sampled on day 0 of AZD1222 vaccination. This chain links TRBV7-8 with TRBJ2-2; maybe TRBD2 (6 bases). The CDR3 protein is CASSLGLGGVSGELFF. In nucleotides, the CDR3 is TGTGCCAGCAGCTTAGGTCTTGGAGGGGTATCCGGGGAGCTGTTTTTT.